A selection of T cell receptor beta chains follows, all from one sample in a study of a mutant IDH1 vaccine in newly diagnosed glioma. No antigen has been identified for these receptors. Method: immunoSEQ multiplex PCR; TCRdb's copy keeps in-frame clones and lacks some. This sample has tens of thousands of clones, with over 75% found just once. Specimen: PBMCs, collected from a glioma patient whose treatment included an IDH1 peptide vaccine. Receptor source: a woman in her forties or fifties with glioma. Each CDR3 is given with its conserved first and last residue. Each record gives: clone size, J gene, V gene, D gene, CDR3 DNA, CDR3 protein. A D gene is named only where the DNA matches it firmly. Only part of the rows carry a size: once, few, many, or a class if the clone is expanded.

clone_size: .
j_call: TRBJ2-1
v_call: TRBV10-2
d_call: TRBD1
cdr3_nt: TGCGCCAGCAGTGAGTCGACTCGGGGGACAGGGCAGTTCTTC
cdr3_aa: CASSESTRGTGQFF

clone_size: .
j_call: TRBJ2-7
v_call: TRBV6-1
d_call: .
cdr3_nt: TGTGCCAGCAGTGAAGACAGACCCTACGAGCAGTACTTC
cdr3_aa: CASSEDRPYEQYF

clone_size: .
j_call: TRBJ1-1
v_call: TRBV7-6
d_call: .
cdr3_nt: TGTGCCAGCAGCTTGAGTTCCGGCACTGAAGCTTTCTTT
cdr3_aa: CASSLSSGTEAFF

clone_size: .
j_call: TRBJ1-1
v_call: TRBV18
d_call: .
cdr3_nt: TGTGCCAGCTCAGTGGCGACACAGGGGAACACTGAAGCTTTCTTT
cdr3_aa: CASSVATQGNTEAFF

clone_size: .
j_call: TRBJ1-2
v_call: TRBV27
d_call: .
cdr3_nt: TGTGCCAGCAGCCTCCGAACAGGGTACTATGGCTACACCTTC
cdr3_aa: CASSLRTGYYGYTF

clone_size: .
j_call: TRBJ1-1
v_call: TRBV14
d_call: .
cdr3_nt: TGTGCCAGCAGCCCCATGGATGGGGGCACTGAAGCTTTCTTT
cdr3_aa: CASSPMDGGTEAFF

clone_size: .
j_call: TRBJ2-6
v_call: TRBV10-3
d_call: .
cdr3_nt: TGTGCCATCAGTGAGTCAAGCTCTGGGGCCAACGTCCTGACTTTC
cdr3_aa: CAISESSSGANVLTF

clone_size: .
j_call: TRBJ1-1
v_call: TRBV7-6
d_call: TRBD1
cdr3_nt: TGTGCCAGCAGCTTAGCGAGGACAGGGGGTAGAGCTTTCTTT
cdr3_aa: CASSLARTGGRAFF

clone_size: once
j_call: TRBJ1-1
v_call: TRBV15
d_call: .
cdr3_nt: TGTGCCACCAGCAGAGATCAGGAGGGAACTGAAGCTTTCTTT
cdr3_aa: CATSRDQEGTEAFF

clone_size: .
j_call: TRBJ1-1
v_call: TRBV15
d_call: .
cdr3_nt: TGTGCCACCAGCAGAGATATGGGGAAGAGAGCTTTCTTT
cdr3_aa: CATSRDMGKRAFF

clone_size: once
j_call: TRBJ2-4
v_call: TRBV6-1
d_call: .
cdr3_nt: TGTGCCAGCAGTGAGAGCAAAAACATTCAGTACTTC
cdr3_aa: CASSESKNIQYF

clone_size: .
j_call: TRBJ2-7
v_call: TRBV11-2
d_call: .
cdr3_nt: TGTGCCAGCAGCCCCTTGGGGCAGTCCTACGAGCAGTACTTC
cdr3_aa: CASSPLGQSYEQYF

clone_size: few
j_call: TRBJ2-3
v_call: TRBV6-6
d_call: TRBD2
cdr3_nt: TGTGCCAGCAGTACGGGAAGTAGCGGGAGTATAGATACGCAGTATTTT
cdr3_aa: CASSTGSSGSIDTQYF